These T cell receptor beta chains were read from a single sample in a study of response to subunit inactivated influenza vaccine. One entry per CDR3 protein results from TCRdb running MiXCR on the RT-PCR reads. The repertoire holds about 520,000 distinct CDR3 sequences, with under 8.5% as singletons. The starting material was PBMCs from blood, obtained roughly 24 months after vaccination. These receptor sequences come from a man aged 50 to 69 who received an inactivated influenza vaccine. Each CDR3 is given with its conserved first and last residue. The D gene is left open where the match is weak. Part of the rows lack a size; the others show once, few, many or a class for expanded clones.

.,TRBV6-1,TRBD1,TRBJ1-1,TGTGCCACCGGGACAGGGGGGGACACTGAAGCTTTCTTT,CATGTGGDTEAFF
few,TRBV7-2,.,TRBJ2-1,TGTGCCAGCAGCTTTAGCGGTTGGGTTGAGCAGTTCTTC,CASSFSGWVEQFF
many,TRBV29-1,TRBD2,TRBJ2-1,TGCAGCGTTGAAGTTCGACTAGCCAACAATGAGCAGTTCTTC,CSVEVRLANNEQFF
few,TRBV12-3/TRBV12-4,TRBD1,TRBJ1-3,TGTGCCAGCAGCCTGGGACAGACGGGAAACACCATATATTTT,CASSLGQTGNTIYF
.,TRBV2,TRBD1,TRBJ1-4,TGTGCCAGCAGCTGGGGGACAGGGAATGAAAAACTGTTTTTT,CASSWGTGNEKLFF
.,TRBV6-2/TRBV6-3,.,TRBJ1-1,TGTGCCAGCAGTTACGGGGGGACTAAAGCTTTCTTT,CASSYGGTKAFF
many,TRBV25-1,.,TRBJ1-1,TGTGCCAGCAGTGAATATGTGGGAGGGAGGACTTTCTTT,CASSEYVGGRTFF
.,TRBV12-3/TRBV12-4,TRBD2,TRBJ2-5,TGTGCCAGCAGTGAGCGGGGGCTTCAAGAGACCCAGTACTTC,CASSERGLQETQYF
.,TRBV20-1,.,TRBJ2-2,TGCAGTGCTAGAGATTTGGGGGCGCGGAACACCGGGGAGCTGTTTTTT,CSARDLGARNTGELFF
.,TRBV7-2,TRBD2,TRBJ2-2,TGTGCCAGCAGCCCGACTAGCGGGATAAACACCGGGGAGCTGTTTTTT,CASSPTSGINTGELFF
.,TRBV2,.,TRBJ1-6,TGTGCCAGCAGCTTGGGCAGGGGTTCACCCCTCCACTTT,CASSLGRGSPLHF
.,TRBV6-1,.,TRBJ1-1,TGTGCCAGCATTGGCAACATGAACACTGAAGCTTTCTTT,CASIGNMNTEAFF
many,TRBV6-2/TRBV6-3,TRBD1,TRBJ2-7,TGTGCCAGCAGTTCCACACTGGACAGGAATCCCTACGAGCAGTACTTC,CASSSTLDRNPYEQYF
many,TRBV11-2,.,TRBJ2-1,TGTGCCAGCAGCTCCCGGGACTTTACAAAGCAGTTCTTC,CASSSRDFTKQFF
.,TRBV10-3,.,TRBJ2-1,TGTGCCATCAGTCTAGTGTTGGGCTACAATGAGCAGTTCTTC,CAISLVLGYNEQFF
few,TRBV12-3/TRBV12-4,TRBD2,TRBJ2-3,TGTGCCAGCAGGGGGACTAGGGGGAGCTCCCCCACAGATACGCAGTATTTT,CASRGTRGSSPTDTQYF
once,TRBV7-6,TRBD2,TRBJ2-5,TGTGCCAGCAGCCTGAGACTAGCGGCTCAAGAGACCCAGTACTTC,CASSLRLAAQETQYF
.,TRBV12-3/TRBV12-4,.,TRBJ2-3,TGTGCCAGCAAGGGGGGGAACACAGATACGCAGTATTTT,CASKGGNTDTQYF
many,TRBV5-1,TRBD2,TRBJ2-7,TGTGCCAGCAGTTTGGGGGGGAACAGCTACGAGCAGTACTTC,CASSLGGNSYEQYF
.,TRBV28,.,TRBJ1-1,TGTGCCAGCAAGACCCTCAGGGGACGCTGGAACACTGAAGCTTTCTTT,CASKTLRGRWNTEAFF
many,TRBV29-1,.,TRBJ2-7,TGCAGCGTGAGCGAAAGGGGGGAGCAGTACTTC,CSVSERGEQYF
few,TRBV19,.,TRBJ2-2,TGTGCCAGTAGTTATTTTCCGGGGTTAAGCGGCACCGGGGAGCTGTTTTTT,CASSYFPGLSGTGELFF
few,TRBV12-3/TRBV12-4,.,TRBJ1-5,TGTGCCAGCAGTCGGGACTTCCACGGAGGGCGGCCACAGCCCCAGCATTTT,CASSRDFHGGRPQPQHF
.,TRBV5-1,.,TRBJ2-5,TGCGCCAGCAGCTTCGGGAGTGGAGGAGAGACCCAGTACTTC,CASSFGSGGETQYF
many,TRBV18,TRBD1,TRBJ2-7,TGTGCCAGCTCACCCGGGACAGGGATTTACGAGCAGTACTTC,CASSPGTGIYEQYF
few,TRBV3-1,.,TRBJ1-1,TGTGCCAGCAGCCAAACATGGGACGGTGAAGCTTTCTTT,CASSQTWDGEAFF
many,TRBV20-1,TRBD2,TRBJ2-1,TGCAGTGCACGGACTAGCGGGAGCTCCTACAATGAGCAGTTCTTC,CSARTSGSSYNEQFF
.,TRBV20-1,.,TRBJ1-5,TGCAGTGCTTTGAGAGGAGGGCGTAATCAGCCCCAGCATTTT,CSALRGGRNQPQHF
many,TRBV10-3,.,TRBJ1-2,TGTGCCATCAGTGACAGGACAGCCTATGGCTACACCTTC,CAISDRTAYGYTF
many,TRBV4-1,.,TRBJ2-4,TGCGCCAGCAGCCCGCGCGTTCTGGGTTGGGTCTTAGCCAAAAACATTCAGTACTTC,CASSPRVLGWVLAKNIQYF
.,TRBV6-1,.,TRBJ2-7,TGTGCCACCCAAACCTTATACGGGGGAGCCTACGAGCAGTACTTC,CATQTLYGGAYEQYF
.,TRBV3-1,TRBD2,TRBJ2-7,TGTGCCAGCAGCCAAGGACTAGCGGACTTCTACGAGCAGTACTTC,CASSQGLADFYEQYF
few,TRBV5-1,.,TRBJ1-4,TGCGCCAGCAGCTTGGAGATCCAGGGGTCAAGAAAACTGTTTTTT,CASSLEIQGSRKLFF
many,TRBV7-9,.,TRBJ2-1,TGTGCCAGCAGCTTCGGGGGTTCGACCTCCCATGAGCAGTTCTTC,CASSFGGSTSHEQFF
many,TRBV19,.,TRBJ2-7,TGTGCCAGTAGTATCGCGGCCTCCTACGAGCAGTACTTC,CASSIAASYEQYF
many,TRBV29-1,.,TRBJ2-1,TGCAGCGGATATTCGGACCATAATGAGCAGTTCTTC,CSGYSDHNEQFF
few,TRBV12-5,.,TRBJ2-4,TGTGCTAGTGGTTCGGGGACCGAACTAGCCAAAAACATTCAGTACTTC,CASGSGTELAKNIQYF
many,TRBV7-3,.,TRBJ2-2,TGTGCCAGCAGCTTATTAGGGCCCGGGGAGCTGTTTTTT,CASSLLGPGELFF
.,TRBV9,TRBD2,TRBJ2-7,TGTGCCAGCAGCGTATCGGCGGGAGGGCCGGAGGAGCAGTACTTC,CASSVSAGGPEEQYF
.,TRBV7-9,.,TRBJ1-1,TGTGCCAGCAGCAAAGGGGATGCAGGGACTGAAGCTTTCTTT,CASSKGDAGTEAFF
few,TRBV12-3/TRBV12-4,.,TRBJ2-4,TGTGCCAGCAGTTTGACATCTTTAGCCAAAAACATTCAGTACTTC,CASSLTSLAKNIQYF
few,TRBV5-5,.,TRBJ1-1,TGTGCCAGCAGCTCACAGACAGGGAACACTGAAGCTTTCTTT,CASSSQTGNTEAFF
.,TRBV28,.,TRBJ2-4,TGTGCCAGCAGTTCGTCCCGGGTAGAGGTAAACATTCAGTACTTC,CASSSSRVEVNIQYF
few,TRBV28,.,TRBJ1-2,TGTGCCAGCAGTCCCCATGGGTCCCGTGGCTACACCTTC,CASSPHGSRGYTF
few,TRBV27,.,TRBJ2-3,TGTGCCAGCAGTTTACAATGGGGACGGGGATGGACGCAGTATTTT,CASSLQWGRGWTQYF
many,TRBV29-1,.,TRBJ2-1,TGCAGCGTTGACCCTCCCGAGGCGGTGGGACTGGCCTACAATGAGCAGTTCTTC,CSVDPPEAVGLAYNEQFF
many,TRBV6-2/TRBV6-3,.,TRBJ1-2,TGTGCCAGCAGTTACGTGGGGGGGACGGACTATGGCTACACCTTC,CASSYVGGTDYGYTF
many,TRBV20-1,TRBD1,TRBJ1-2,TGCAGTGCCCCACTGACAGGGTGGCGGGGCTACACCTTC,CSAPLTGWRGYTF
many,TRBV5-1,.,TRBJ1-1,TGCGCCAGCAGCGGTGGGCGCGGGGGGGGGACTGAAGCTTTCTTT,CASSGGRGGGTEAFF
many,TRBV12-3/TRBV12-4,TRBD1,TRBJ2-5,TGTGCCAGCACCCTCCTGACAGGGGAAAGGGAAGAGACCCAGTACTTC,CASTLLTGEREETQYF
many,TRBV4-2,.,TRBJ1-5,TGTGCCAGCAGCCAAGAGTACGCCGGAGGGGTTCAGCCCCAGCATTTT,CASSQEYAGGVQPQHF